This TCR beta chain was identified during a study of T cells in Graves' hyperthyroidism and ophthalmopathy. Study observations and caveats: Most thyroid clonotypes expanded above 0.001 were also detected in blood.

Calling Graves' hyperthyroidism stable meant ophthalmopathy did not progress within 18 months. TCR beta CDR3 regions were amplified from RNA transcripts. The HTBI primer set served for first-round RT-PCR of the TCR CDR3. TCRdb reanalysed the multiplex PCR reads using MiXCR and keeps one entry per CDR3 protein. This table holds roughly 700,000 distinct CDR3 sequences, 17% found once. This clonotype was seen repeatedly, ten times or more. Antigen specificity is unknown. The V end lost 3 bases, the J end lost 0 bases, and 13 bases lay between the germline ends. The CDR3 covers 16 residues. CDR1 and CDR2 from the germline V gene are SEHNR and FQNEAQ (reference sequence).

This sequence joins TRBV7-9 and TRBJ2-3; D gene uncertain. This clonotype was sampled from a man aged 45 to 65 with Graves' hyperthyroidism. Sequences were obtained from blood. CDR3 coding DNA: TGTGCCAGCAGCTTTCTTGCGGCAGAGAGCACAGATACGCAGTATTTT. Its translation is CASSFLAAESTDTQYF.